This passage covers 31 T cell receptor beta chains from one sample sequenced in a study of shared clonotypes between healthy human individuals. In the naive CD8 group, cells lacked CD45RO and were positively selected for CCR7, so terminally differentiated effector memory CD45RA+ cells were left out. Sequencing was performed with immunoSEQ multiplex PCR; in TCRdb, only in-frame clones are kept and a portion is missing. The table records some 1,900,000 clones, approximately 95% of them present only once. Sequencing input: naive CD8+ T cells sorted from blood. These receptors were taken from a man aged 18 to 30 in good health.

V gene TRBV9 combines with J gene TRBJ2-3, with D perhaps TRBD1 (5 bases). V was cut by 1 base and J by 2 bases, with 8 bases left in between. The germline V gene encodes CDR1 SGDLS and CDR2 YYNGEE. CDR3 length equals 14 residues. CDR3 in amino acids: CASSVLGATDTQYF. The CDR3 bases are TGTGCCAGCAGCGTATTAGGGGCCACAGATACGCAGTATTTT.

This chain connects TRBV28 to TRBJ2-7, with a tentative D call TRBD1 (5 bases). CDR3 size: 13 residues. With 6 bases removed from V and 2 bases from J, the gap between germline ends came to 11 bases. Germline CDR1 and CDR2: MDHEN and SYDVKM. The CDR3 region has the DNA TGTGCCAGCAGGGACACCGGACCCTACGAGCAGTACTTC. Amino acid sequence: CASRDTGPYEQYF.

This chain links TRBV6-5 with TRBJ2-5; the D gene is possibly TRBD2 (6 bases). This CDR3 comprises 14 residues. Germline loops: CDR1 MNHEY, CDR2 SVGAGI. Trimming pared 6 bases from V and 1 base from J, leaving 12 bases between. CDR3 sequence (DNA): TGTGCCAGCAGGAGTAGCGGTTTCCAAGAGACCCAGTACTTC. Its protein product is CASRSSGFQETQYF.

V usage is TRBV9 and J usage is TRBJ2-1, with D tentatively TRBD2 (7 bases). The germline V and J ends were trimmed by 2 bases and 6 bases, with 21 bases remaining between them. CDR1 and CDR2 (germline): SGDLS, YYNGEE. The CDR3 extends over 17 amino acids. The CDR3 reads CASSVGSGGPGVNEQFF. The CDR3 DNA reads TGTGCCAGCAGCGTGGGATCCGGGGGGCCAGGGGTCAATGAGCAGTTCTTC.

The CDR3: CAWTRRGSYNEQFF. CDR3 in DNA: TGTGCCTGGACCCGAAGGGGCTCCTACAATGAGCAGTTCTTC. This chain links TRBV30 with TRBJ2-1; TRBD1 is a possible D gene (5 bases). Trimming stripped 4 bases from V and 0 bases from J, with 10 bases between. The CDR3 spans 14 residues. Per germline, CDR1 GTSNPN and CDR2 SVGIG (reference sequence).

Points on this clone: Given a much more abundant clone one base away, this may be a read error. Other DNA sequences within the sample encode an identical CDR3. The rearrangement joins TRBV7-3 to TRBJ1-2; tentative D call: TRBD1 (5 bases). The CDR3 runs to 13 residues. The V and J ends lost 3 bases and 2 bases respectively, with 7 bases between them. Germline values: CDR1 SGHTA, CDR2 FQGTGA. DNA of the CDR3: TGTGCCAGCAGCTTTGGGGGGAACTATGGCTACACCTTC. As protein: CASSFGGNYGYTF.

The CDR3 loop reads CASSQDWYGRVPGELFF. Written as DNA, the CDR3 is TGCGCCAGCAGCCAAGATTGGTACGGTAGAGTCCCCGGGGAGCTGTTTTTT. V gene TRBV4-3 combines with J gene TRBJ2-2; the D is unclear. CDR3 length: 17 amino acids. V was shortened by 0 bases and J by 6 bases, with 17 bases between the two germline ends. Germline-derived CDR1 and CDR2 are LGHNA and YSLEER.

In this sample, this clone turned up once. The same CDR3 can be traced to other DNA sequences in this sample. The rearrangement uses TRBV6-5 and TRBJ2-7; D call uncertain. Trimming removed 2 bases from V and 0 bases from J, with 8 bases in between. The CDR3 length is 14 residues. Germline V gene sequence: CDR1 MNHEY, CDR2 SVGAGI. CDR3 region: CASSYGVSSYEQYF. The DNA for the CDR3 is TGTGCCAGCAGTTACGGGGTAAGCTCCTACGAGCAGTACTTC.

This chain connects TRBV6-1 to TRBJ2-7; D is ambiguous. The CDR3 totals 13 residues. Looked up from germline, CDR1 is MNHNS and CDR2 is SASEGT. Deletions cut 2 bases from V and 6 bases from J, with 11 bases between. CDR3 coding DNA: TGTGCCAGCAGTGAACTCGCCAGCTCCGAGCAGTACTTC. This encodes CASSELASSEQYF.

The J gene is TRBJ2-7, the V gene TRBV18, with D perhaps assigned TRBD1 or TRBD2 (6 bases each). This CDR3 contains 14 residues. The V end was cut by 2 bases, the J end by 5 bases, with 13 bases between. Per the germline V gene, CDR1 is KGHSH and CDR2 is LQKENI. The DNA of the CDR3 is TGTGCCAGCTCACCAGGCACGGGGGCCCACGAGCAGTACTTC. It translates to CASSPGTGAHEQYF.

J is TRBJ2-1 and V is TRBV14; D might be TRBD2 (7 bases). The CDR3 is made up of 17 amino acids. Germline V CDR1 and CDR2: SGHDN, FVKESK. Trimming removed 3 bases at V and 2 bases at J, with 17 bases between. CDR3 coding DNA: TGTGCCAGCAGCCACTCCTTGGGGGGGGCGGCCTACAATGAGCAGTTCTTC. Residues: CASSHSLGGAAYNEQFF.

V gene TRBV11-2 combines with J gene TRBJ2-3; D not resolved. The CDR3 has 16 amino acids. V was shortened by 3 bases and J by 2 bases, with 15 bases between the two germline ends. Germline V gene data show CDR1 as SGHAT and CDR2 as FQNNGV. Written as DNA, the CDR3 is TGTGCCAGCAGCTTTTTTGGCCAGAGTTACACAGATACGCAGTATTTT. This codes for CASSFFGQSYTDTQYF. The full variable domain, with the rest looked up from reference TRBV11-2 and TRBJ2-3, is EAGVAQSPRYKIIEKRQSVAFWCNPISGHATLYWYQQILGQGPKLLIQFQNNGVVDDSQLPKDRFSAERLKGVDSTLKIQPAKLEDSAVYLCASSFFGQSYTDTQYFGPGTRLTVL.

V usage is TRBV13 and J usage is TRBJ2-1, with TRBD1 as a possible D gene (5 bases). Germline V lookup: CDR1 PRHDT, CDR2 FYEKMQ (reference sequence). V was pared by 8 bases and J by 6 bases, with 17 bases between. The CDR3 totals 14 residues. The CDR3 bases are TGTGCCAGCGGCGACGCAGGGTTAGGCAATGAGCAGTTCTTC. It yields the protein CASGDAGLGNEQFF.

V and J are TRBV2 and TRBJ2-1; no firm D call. The CDR3 length is 10 residues. Germline assignment: CDR1 SNHLY and CDR2 FYNNEI. V lost 5 bases, J lost 7 bases, and 3 bases lay in between. This CDR3 reads CASSRNEQFF. DNA for the CDR3: TGTGCCAGCAGTAGGAATGAGCAGTTCTTC.

The chain carries TRBV19 and TRBJ2-3, with a weak D call TRBD1 (6 bases). V dropped 5 bases and J dropped 7 bases, with 13 bases sitting between them. The CDR3 totals 13 residues. Looked up from germline, CDR1 is LNHDA and CDR2 is SQIVND (reference sequence). CDR3 in DNA: TGTGCCAGTAGTGCCGGACAGCTAAATACGCAGTATTTT. Translated: CASSAGQLNTQYF.

The chain uses TRBV4-2 and TRBJ2-7, with 10 bases lining up with TRBD2. The germline V gene encodes CDR1 LGHNA and CDR2 YNFKEQ. The CDR3 totals 16 residues. Trimming cost V 0 bases and J 6 bases; bases outside gene matches: 8. CDR3 protein: CASSQDSRTSGLEQYF. The CDR3 DNA sequence: TGTGCCAGCAGCCAAGATAGTCGGACTAGCGGCCTCGAGCAGTACTTC.

Only a few counts were recorded for this clone. V is TRBV13 and J is TRBJ1-2, with D hard to call. The CDR3 length is 14 residues. Per germline, CDR1 PRHDT and CDR2 FYEKMQ (reference sequence). The V gene lost 5 bases and the J gene lost 0 bases, with 10 bases spanning the gap. The CDR3 region is CASSGGGANYGYTF. CDR3 nucleotide sequence: TGTGCCAGCAGCGGTGGAGGAGCTAACTATGGCTACACCTTC.

V usage is TRBV19 and J usage is TRBJ1-2, with 9 bases identical to TRBD1. The V gene's germline CDR1 is LNHDA and CDR2 SQIVND (reference sequence). V lost 5 bases to trimming and J lost 5 bases; unmatched junction nucleotides: 6. This CDR3 comprises 14 residues. The DNA for the CDR3 is TGTGCCAGTAGTTGGGACAGGGAAGCATATGGCTACACCTTC. This gives the protein CASSWDREAYGYTF.

The chain is built from TRBV6-5 and TRBJ1-5; D is possibly TRBD1 (6 bases). The germline V and J ends were trimmed by 6 bases and 7 bases, with 16 bases remaining between them. The CDR3 has 14 amino acids. CDR1 MNHEY and CDR2 SVGAGI come from the germline V gene. The CDR3 bases are TGTGCCAGCAGCCCTTTGGGGGGCGGGCAGCCCCAGCATTTT. This translates into CASSPLGGGQPQHF.

The CDR3 DNA reads TGTGCCAGCAGCTTAGGGACCATCTACGAGCAGTACTTC. It is translated as CASSLGTIYEQYF. The chain couples TRBV7-2 to TRBJ2-7; D is undetermined. This CDR3 is built from 13 residues. Germline V gene lookup returns CDR1 SGHTA and CDR2 FQGNSA. V dropped 1 base and J dropped 3 bases, with 7 bases sitting between them.

The chain joins TRBV7-2 to TRBJ2-7; 12 bases match TRBD2. Looked up from germline, CDR1 is SGHTA and CDR2 is FQGNSA. Unmatched junction bases numbered 2, after V lost 4 bases and J lost 1 base. This CDR3 spans 15 amino acids. This CDR3 reads CASSYGLAGSYEQYF. The DNA of the CDR3 is TGTGCCAGCAGCTATGGACTAGCGGGGTCCTACGAGCAGTACTTC.

This chain connects TRBV5-1 to TRBJ1-1; 7 positions agree with TRBD1. The CDR3 loop spans 17 amino acids. Germline V gives CDR1 SGHRS, CDR2 YFSETQ. The trim removed 4 bases at V and 0 bases at J, leaving 12 bases unmatched. CDR3 residues: CASSILPPGQLNTEAFF. The CDR3 DNA follows: TGCGCCAGCAGCATACTCCCCCCGGGACAGCTGAACACTGAAGCTTTCTTT.

For this clone: Other nucleotide sequences in the sample specify the same CDR3. This chain's CDR3 is CASSFGAATEAFF. CDR3 bases: TGTGCCAGCAGTTTCGGGGCAGCCACTGAAGCTTTCTTT. The genes are TRBV27 and TRBJ1-1, with D possibly TRBD1 on 5 matching bases. Germline V lookup: CDR1 MNHEY, CDR2 SMNVEV (reference sequence). This CDR3 has 13 amino acids. The ends were cut back, 3 bases at V and 4 bases at J, with 9 bases in the middle.

The chain employs TRBV27 and TRBJ1-2; 11 bases are a match to TRBD1. CDR3 length: 15 amino acids. Germline trimming cut 4 bases from V and 4 bases from J; bases unmatched to any gene: 5. From germline, CDR1 is MNHEY and CDR2 SMNVEV (reference sequence). The CDR3 sequence: CASSWTGGGGYGYTF. CDR3 bases: TGTGCCAGCAGTTGGACAGGGGGCGGTGGCTATGGCTACACCTTC.

The chain carries TRBV6-5 and TRBJ2-7; D unclear. This CDR3 has 13 amino acids. V was clipped by 7 bases and J by 1 base, with 11 bases between them. CDR1 is MNHEY, CDR2 SVGAGI, per germline. CDR3: CASTPGPSYEQYF. In nucleotides, the CDR3 is TGTGCCAGCACCCCCGGACCGTCCTACGAGCAGTACTTC.

This clone occurred once. The genes are TRBV10-3 and TRBJ1-6, with D unclear. Germline V CDR1 and CDR2: ENHRY, SYGVKD. The CDR3 spans 13 residues. Trimming stripped 2 bases from V and 9 bases from J, with 8 bases between. The CDR3 sequence is CAISETRGSPLHF. The CDR3 region has the DNA TGTGCCATCAGTGAGACCCGGGGTTCACCCCTCCACTTT.

The rearrangement links TRBV5-6 to TRBJ2-1, with 7 bases fitting TRBD1. V shed 2 bases, J shed 7 bases, and the junction held 6 bases outside the gene matches. The CDR3 contains 14 residues. Germline loops: CDR1 SGHDT, CDR2 YYEEEE. The CDR3 region has the DNA TGTGCCAGCAGCTTCACAACAGGGGTGAATGAGCAGTTCTTC. It is translated as CASSFTTGVNEQFF.

About this clone itself: A read error is possible here, since a much larger clone lies one base away. At the DNA level, this CDR3 is encoded by other sequences in the same sample as well. The gene calls are TRBV6-5 and TRBJ1-1; D not resolved. The V end lost 6 bases, the J end lost 0 bases, and 8 bases lay between the germline ends. CDR1 and CDR2 from the germline V gene are MNHEY and SVGAGI. The CDR3 contains 13 residues. CDR3 residues: CASSLGVNTEAFF. For the CDR3, the DNA is TGTGCCAGCAGCTTAGGAGTGAACACTGAAGCTTTCTTT.

The chain employs TRBV5-4 and TRBJ2-7; D is uncertain. Trimming cost V 0 bases and J 0 bases, with 10 bases left between them. CDR1 is SGHNT, CDR2 YYREEE, per germline (reference sequence). This CDR3 is built from 15 residues. For the CDR3, the DNA is TGTGCCAGCAGCTTGGTGCAGAAGAGCTCCTACGAGCAGTACTTC. It translates to CASSLVQKSSYEQYF.

The V and J genes are TRBV28 and TRBJ1-6; D is possibly TRBD1 (5 bases). CDR1 is MDHEN, CDR2 SYDVKM, per germline. V was shortened by 7 bases and J by 5 bases, with 18 bases between the two germline ends. This CDR3 contains 16 residues. CDR3 sequence: CASTHYGAGDNSPLHF. The CDR3 DNA reads as TGTGCCAGCACCCACTATGGGGCAGGCGATAATTCACCCCTCCACTTT.

The CDR3 nucleotides are TGTGCCAGCAGCAGGGGACAGGGCGGCGAGCAGTACTTC. Translated, it gives CASSRGQGGEQYF. This rearrangement joins TRBV5-6 to TRBJ2-7, with 9 positions matching TRBD1. Per the germline V gene, CDR1 is SGHDT and CDR2 is YYEEEE. The CDR3 has 13 residues. The J segment lost 6 bases and the V segment lost 4 bases, leaving 5 bases of the junction unmatched. The full variable domain, rest sourced from reference TRBV5-6 and TRBJ2-7, is DAGVTQSPTHLIKTRGQQVTLRCSPKSGHDTVSWYQQALGQGPQFIFQYYEEEERQRGNFPDRFSGHQFPNYSSELNVNALLLGDSALYLCASSRGQGGEQYFGPGTRLTVT.